This TCR beta chain was sequenced in a study of shared clonotypes between healthy human individuals (dated by TCRdb to the early 2020s). Regarding the complete study: A few men and two women, aged 18 to 49 years, made up the cohort. For each donor, three plates each were used for CD4 naive and CD4 memory, two plates were used for CD8 naive, and one plate was used for CD8 memory. To estimate repertoire size and how much clonotype sharing occurs between individuals, the study deeply sequenced the blood TCR repertoires of roughly 5 healthy adults. To increase sequencing depth and limit assay-specific biases, different laboratories used diverse techniques to prepare libraries and sequence TCR repertoires. Each donor's leukapheresis produced roughly between roughly 0.85 and 9.5 billion PBMCs.

The CDR3, cysteine through phenylalanine, is 14 amino acids long. Just the 42-base CDR3 DNA is kept, in frame starting at base 1. CDR1 and CDR2 are read off the germline V gene (reference sequence) as SSHAT and FNYEAQ. Donors were healthy HIV-negative adults with no recently reported acute infections or vaccinations. Every donor was a Caucasian adult residing in Nashville, Tennessee, USA. CD4+ T cells were enriched through magnetic negative selection, after which naive cells were positively selected on CD45RA and the remaining negative fraction served as the memory subset. After blood collection by leukapheresis, PBMCs were isolated using Ficoll-Histopaque density gradient centrifugation and then cryopreserved in the vapor phase of liquid nitrogen. Analytical flow cytometry was used to check the purity and quantity of each magnetically sorted T cell population. Each sorted fraction had its genomic DNA isolated and then quantified by UV absorbance on a Nanodrop 2000c.

Worth noting for this clone: Its recognized antigen is unknown. The junction does not match germline at one end; this may be a read error.

Study-wide conclusions, independent of this receptor: Compared with non-shared clonotypes, clonotypes shared by all four sorted-subset donors had higher generation probabilities. Rarefaction of sorted-subset datasets indicated incomplete sequencing despite the large sequencing depth. Approximately 4.8% of naive CD4, 3% to 4% of naive CD8, approximately 2.2% of memory CD4, and approximately 0.39% of memory CD8 clonotypes were shared across several donors. Pairwise subsampling led to the expectation that sequencing depth would affect the degree of clonotype sharing among donors. Sampling was restricted to blood, and TCR repertoires in tissues likely differ from the TCR repertoires found in blood. Naive subsets generally had larger estimated clonotype richness than memory subsets. The genetic and exposure-history diversity represented was limited by the small number of donors.

TCR CDR3 regions were amplified from genomic DNA by multiplex PCR using the deep immunoSEQ assay. Genomic DNA extracted from each cell subset was distributed evenly over all wells of several immunoSEQ 96-well plates, and each plate served as one replicate. For sorted subsets, approximately 200 ng of genomic DNA, equivalent to some 33,000 T cell genomes, went into each replicate PCR. Purified libraries were quantified with a Qubit 3.0 fluorometer, sized on a Bioanalyzer 2100, and re-quantified with the KAPA Library Quantification kit. A separate single-read 150-cycle Illumina NextSeq 550 flow cell was used to sequence each immunoSEQ 96-well plate. From the authors' description of their analysis: Because the immunoSEQ output held only junctional sequences and lacked quality scores, the filtering could not match the filtering applied to full-length reads. To assign V/J genes and CDR3, sequences were annotated against IMGT germline references using PyIR, a Python wrapper for IgBLAST v1.9. Any read was removed if the V/J assignment was weak (E-value above 1e-6), the CDR3 was missing, or the read contained stop codons, out-of-frame junctions, or ambiguous translated residues. A V3J clonotype was defined by an identical inferred V gene, J gene, and CDR3 amino acid sequence. Percentage overlap between repertoires was calculated by dividing the number of shared unique clonotypes by the size of the smaller repertoire. RTK rarefaction, the Chao1 estimator, and Recon v2.1 estimates of unobserved clonotypes were used to assess repertoire richness. For all TCRbeta clonotypes obtained by the gDNA method from a few donors, generation probabilities were computed with OLGA. TCRdb took this table from immuneACCESS and kept in-frame rearrangements with V and J called. Such tables lack part of the clones; where checked against another copy, unresolved V genes explain under half of the gap, and the rest is unexplained. V, J and clone size were drawn from that table, and D and trimming were deduced from the DNA. For this sample the table gives some 2 million clones, of which 95% were detected only once. The ten most abundant clones make up more than 0.1% of the sample.

The sequenced sample was naive CD4+ T cells sorted from blood. This sample's cell subset or site label indicates: CD45RA+ positively selected. Recombination linked TRBV7-7 to TRBJ2-3; 8 junctional bases match TRBD2. The receptor's source is a man aged 18-30 years in good health. The CDR3 region has the sequence CASSSSGYTDTQYF. The DNA sequence is TGTGCTAGCAGCTCTAGCGGGTACACAGATACGCAGTATTTT.